This TCR beta chain was sequenced during a study of blood T cell repertoires in COVID-19. In the study's own analysis: Estimation of nucleated cell counts was performed using reference gene primer amplification. The table came from immunoSEQ multiplex PCR; TCRdb's copy has only in-frame clones and leaves some out. The V and J calls and clone size are taken from that table; D and trimming were inferred from the DNA. The data hold 45,000 or so clones, with around 82% observed a single time. The CDR3 sequence is 17 residues long. Losses at the gene ends were 1 base for V and 0 bases for J; bases not matched to a gene: 6. The germline V gene encodes CDR1 SEHNR and CDR2 FQNEAQ (reference sequence).

This chain links TRBV7-9 with TRBJ2-1, with 7 bases fitting TRBD1. The specimen was peripheral blood. The TCR comes from a human donor in a cohort sampled during active COVID-19. Here the CDR3 reads CASSLGTGPSSYNEQFF. DNA of the CDR3: TGTGCCAGCAGCTTAGGGACAGGACCAAGCTCCTACAATGAGCAGTTCTTC.